The entry below describes one TCR beta chain. The data originate from a study of T-cell memory formation after mild COVID-19. Trimming cost V 3 bases and J 5 bases; bases outside gene matches: 8. Per the germline V gene, CDR1 is SGHDT and CDR2 is YYEEEE. CDR3 size: 14 residues. TCRdb used MiXCR to reprocess the 5' RACE reads, holding one entry per CDR3 protein. Of 350,000 or so distinct CDR3 sequences listed, approximately 22% were seen once; the top ten hold 20% to 25%. Sequences were obtained from PBMCs or a T cell subset sorted from them (not recorded which). The sequence was obtained from a man younger than 35 who had mild COVID-19 (a few samples of this study predate the infection). Cell type and time point are not known. The chain has TRBV5-6 and TRBJ2-7; TRBD1 aligns across 7 bases. CDR3 nucleotide sequence: TGTGCCAGCAGCTCCTACAGGGGCCCCCACGAGCAGTACTTC. Its protein product is CASSSYRGPHEQYF. The variable domain in full, with the rest retrieved from reference TRBV5-6 and TRBJ2-7, is DAGVTQSPTHLIKTRGQQVTLRCSPKSGHDTVSWYQQALGQGPQFIFQYYEEEERQRGNFPDRFSGHQFPNYSSELNVNALLLGDSALYLCASSSYRGPHEQYFGPGTRLTVT.